One sample yielded the 18 T cell receptor beta chains listed below, sequenced in a study of identical twins. One entry per CDR3 protein, called by TCRdb with MiXCR from the 5' RACE reads. The data contain 200,000 to 250,000 distinct CDR3 sequences, 6.5% of them singletons. The same data also contributed to another study, on T cells expressing NK-cell markers.

The sample comprised CD8+ T cells sorted from blood. Receptor source: a woman aged 18-29 years in good health.

The V gene is TRBV6-1, the J gene TRBJ1-5; the D is unclear. Germline CDR1 and CDR2: MNHNS and SASEGT. This CDR3 contains 16 residues. V lost 6 bases to trimming and J lost 0 bases, with 15 bases between them. CDR3 residues: CASSSRGEYSNQPQHF. The CDR3, as DNA: TGTGCCAGCAGCTCACGCGGCGAGTATAGCAATCAGCCCCAGCATTTT.

This clonotype was found a few times. This chain connects TRBV7-9 to TRBJ2-7, with no clear D. The CDR3 covers 15 residues. CDR1 SEHNR and CDR2 FQNEAQ come from the germline V gene (reference sequence). V was pared by 5 bases and J by 0 bases, with 14 bases between. The CDR3 protein is CASSPYLGNSYEQYF. The CDR3 DNA follows: TGTGCCAGCAGCCCCTACCTCGGAAACTCCTACGAGCAGTACTTC.

V gene TRBV20-1 combines with J gene TRBJ1-2; D is ambiguous. V was trimmed by 5 bases and J by 4 bases, leaving 8 bases between them. Germline values: CDR1 DFQATT, CDR2 SNEGSKA (reference sequence). The CDR3 is 11 amino acids. This CDR3 reads CSAPDGYGYTF. CDR3 DNA: TGCAGTGCTCCAGATGGCTATGGCTACACCTTC.

This clonotype was seen more than once but under ten times. The chain uses TRBV7-8 and TRBJ1-6, with D possibly matching TRBD1 (5 bases). Between the trimmed V and J ends, which lost 1 base and 1 base, there was a span of 8 bases. Germline V gene data show CDR1 as SGHVS and CDR2 as FQNEAQ. This CDR3 has 16 amino acids. The CDR3 DNA reads as TGTGCCAGCAGCTTAGGCGGGGGATCCTATAATTCACCCCTCCACTTT. Residues: CASSLGGGSYNSPLHF.

This clonotype has ten or more counts. The rearrangement uses TRBV6-6 and TRBJ2-5; D not certain. Trimming took 7 bases from V and 5 from J, leaving 8 bases between them. Germline CDR1 is MNHNY and CDR2 is SVGAGI (reference sequence). This CDR3 spans 11 amino acids. CDR3 nucleotide sequence: TGTGCCAGCACCTCGATGGAGACCCAGTACTTC. This gives the protein CASTSMETQYF.

This clonotype has a handful of counts. The chain links TRBV6-1 to TRBJ1-5; no firm D call. The CDR3 totals 14 residues. Trimming pared 1 base from V and 0 bases from J, leaving 4 bases between. Germline values: CDR1 MNHNS, CDR2 SASEGT. CDR3 protein: CASSEDISNQPQHF. The CDR3 nucleotides are TGTGCCAGCAGTGAAGACATTAGCAATCAGCCCCAGCATTTT.

This clonotype was found a few times. V gene TRBV29-1 combines with J gene TRBJ1-2; D is ambiguous. Trimming removed 0 bases at V and 5 bases at J, with 22 bases between. CDR1 and CDR2 from the germline V gene are SQVTM and ANQGSEA. The CDR3 extends over 17 amino acids. CDR3 loop: CSVEEEGNTLTLYGYTF. The CDR3 nucleotides are TGCAGCGTTGAAGAGGAGGGCAACACGTTAACCTTGTATGGCTACACCTTC.

This chain connects TRBV24-1 to TRBJ2-1, with D perhaps assigned TRBD1 or TRBD2 (5 bases each). Per germline, CDR1 KGHDR and CDR2 SFDVKD. V was shortened by 5 bases and J by 10 bases, with 14 bases between the two germline ends. This CDR3 comprises 13 residues. CDR3 sequence (DNA): TGTGCCACCAGTGCCAGAAACTGGGGGGAGCAGTTCTTC. Translation gives CATSARNWGEQFF.

This clonotype occurred a few times. This chain joins TRBV11-2 and TRBJ2-2; D is possibly TRBD2 (7 bases). This CDR3 has 17 amino acids. Germline CDR1 is SGHAT and CDR2 is FQNNGV. The V gene lost 6 bases and the J gene lost 3 bases, with 20 bases spanning the gap. CDR3 nucleotides: TGTGCCAGCAGTCAAGAAGCGGAGGGGGGGGACACCGGGGAGCTGTTTTTT. It codes for CASSQEAEGGDTGELFF.

The V and J genes are TRBV13 and TRBJ1-1; no definite D call. V lost 5 bases, J lost 6 bases, and 10 bases lay in between. The CDR3 has 12 amino acids. Germline V gene data show CDR1 as PRHDT and CDR2 as FYEKMQ (reference sequence). CDR3 sequence (DNA): TGTGCCAGCAGCCTCACCTCCTCTGAAGCTTTCTTT. Translating it yields CASSLTSSEAFF.

The sample holds many counts of this clonotype. The chain links TRBV15 to TRBJ2-1, with D possibly being TRBD2 (5 bases). Germline CDR1 and CDR2: LNHNV and YYDKDF (reference sequence). Trimming pared 0 bases from V and 6 bases from J, leaving 12 bases between. CDR3 length: 15 residues. Here the CDR3 reads CATSRDLASSNEQFF. The CDR3 nucleotides are TGTGCCACCAGCAGAGATCTCGCTAGCAGCAATGAGCAGTTCTTC.

This clonotype has ten or more counts. The chain links TRBV7-9 to TRBJ2-1; 11 bases fit TRBD2. The CDR3 loop spans 15 amino acids. CDR1 and CDR2 from the germline V gene are SEHNR and FQNEAQ (reference sequence). V lost 5 bases to trimming and J lost 7 bases; unmatched junction nucleotides: 7. CDR3 DNA: TGTGCCAGCAGCGAAACTAGCGGGAGTGTAAATGAGCAGTTCTTC. Residues: CASSETSGSVNEQFF.

V is TRBV11-2 and J is TRBJ2-5; D unclear. The CDR3 runs to 14 residues. CDR1 is SGHAT and CDR2 is FQNNGV in the germline V gene. With 2 bases removed from V and 7 bases from J, the gap between germline ends came to 14 bases. CDR3 coding DNA: TGTGCCAGCAGCTTACGGTACTCGAATGGGACCCAGTACTTC. This codes for CASSLRYSNGTQYF.

In this sample, this clonotype turned up a few times. The chain combines TRBV20-1 with TRBJ2-7; D is possibly TRBD2 (5 bases). Looked up from germline, CDR1 is DFQATT and CDR2 is SNEGSKA (reference sequence). This CDR3 spans 15 amino acids. Deletions cut 1 base from V and 5 bases from J, with 18 bases between. CDR3 residues: CSARGKDQRFHEQYF. The CDR3 DNA reads TGCAGTGCTAGAGGGAAGGACCAGCGGTTCCACGAGCAGTACTTC.

In its sample, this clonotype was seen many times. The chain combines TRBV3-1 with TRBJ1-1, with D unresolved. CDR3 length: 12 residues. Germline V gene data show CDR1 as LGHDT and CDR2 as YNNKEL (reference sequence). The V end lost 0 bases, the J end lost 7 bases, and 6 bases lay between the germline ends. Written as DNA, the CDR3 is TGTGCCAGCAGCCAAGATCTTAGTGAAGCTTTCTTT. This translates into CASSQDLSEAFF.

This clonotype was seen more than once but under ten times. J is TRBJ1-6 and V is TRBV6-1; no firm D call. Germline CDR1 and CDR2: MNHNS and SASEGT. V lost 6 bases and J 0 bases, leaving 12 bases between the germline ends. This CDR3 is 16 amino acids long. CDR3 sequence (DNA): TGTGCCAGCAGCGTTACCCCGAGCTCCTATAATTCACCCCTCCACTTT. Its translation: CASSVTPSSYNSPLHF.

This clonotype has a count of ten or more. CDR3 protein: CASSPQGNRAFF. In DNA, the CDR3 is TGTGCCAGCAGCCCCCAGGGCAATCGAGCTTTCTTT. The V gene is TRBV12-3 or TRBV12-4, the J gene TRBJ1-1; D perhaps matches TRBD1 (5 bases). The CDR3 has 12 amino acids. V dropped 6 bases and J dropped 10 bases, with 15 bases sitting between them.

This clonotype turned up a few times. The chain couples TRBV11-2 to TRBJ2-7, with D possibly being TRBD1 (6 bases). CDR1 is SGHAT, CDR2 FQNNGV, per germline. Trimming stripped 3 bases from V and 3 bases from J, with 15 bases between. The CDR3 extends over 15 amino acids. The CDR3 spells CASSFGQGRFYEQYF. CDR3 nucleotide sequence: TGTGCCAGCAGCTTTGGGCAGGGGCGATTCTACGAGCAGTACTTC.